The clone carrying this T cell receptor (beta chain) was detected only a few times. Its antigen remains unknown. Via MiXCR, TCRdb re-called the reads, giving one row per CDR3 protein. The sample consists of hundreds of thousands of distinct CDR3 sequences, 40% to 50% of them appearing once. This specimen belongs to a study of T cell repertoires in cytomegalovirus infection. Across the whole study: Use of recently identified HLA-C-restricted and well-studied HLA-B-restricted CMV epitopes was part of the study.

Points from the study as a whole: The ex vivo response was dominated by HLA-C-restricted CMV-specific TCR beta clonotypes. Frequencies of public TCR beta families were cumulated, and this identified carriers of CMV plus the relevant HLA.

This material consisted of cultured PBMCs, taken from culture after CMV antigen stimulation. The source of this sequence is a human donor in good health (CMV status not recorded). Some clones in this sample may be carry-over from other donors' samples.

The CDR3, as DNA: TGTGCCAGCAGCTTGTTTATCGGGGACGACCTGAACACCGGGGAGCTGTTTTTT. It codes for CASSLFIGDDLNTGELFF. The rearrangement uses TRBV5-6 and TRBJ2-2, with D possibly being TRBD1 or TRBD2 (5 bases each). V lost 1 base and J lost 1, with 17 bases in between. Germline V gene sequence: CDR1 SGHDT, CDR2 YYEEEE. CDR3 size: 18 residues.